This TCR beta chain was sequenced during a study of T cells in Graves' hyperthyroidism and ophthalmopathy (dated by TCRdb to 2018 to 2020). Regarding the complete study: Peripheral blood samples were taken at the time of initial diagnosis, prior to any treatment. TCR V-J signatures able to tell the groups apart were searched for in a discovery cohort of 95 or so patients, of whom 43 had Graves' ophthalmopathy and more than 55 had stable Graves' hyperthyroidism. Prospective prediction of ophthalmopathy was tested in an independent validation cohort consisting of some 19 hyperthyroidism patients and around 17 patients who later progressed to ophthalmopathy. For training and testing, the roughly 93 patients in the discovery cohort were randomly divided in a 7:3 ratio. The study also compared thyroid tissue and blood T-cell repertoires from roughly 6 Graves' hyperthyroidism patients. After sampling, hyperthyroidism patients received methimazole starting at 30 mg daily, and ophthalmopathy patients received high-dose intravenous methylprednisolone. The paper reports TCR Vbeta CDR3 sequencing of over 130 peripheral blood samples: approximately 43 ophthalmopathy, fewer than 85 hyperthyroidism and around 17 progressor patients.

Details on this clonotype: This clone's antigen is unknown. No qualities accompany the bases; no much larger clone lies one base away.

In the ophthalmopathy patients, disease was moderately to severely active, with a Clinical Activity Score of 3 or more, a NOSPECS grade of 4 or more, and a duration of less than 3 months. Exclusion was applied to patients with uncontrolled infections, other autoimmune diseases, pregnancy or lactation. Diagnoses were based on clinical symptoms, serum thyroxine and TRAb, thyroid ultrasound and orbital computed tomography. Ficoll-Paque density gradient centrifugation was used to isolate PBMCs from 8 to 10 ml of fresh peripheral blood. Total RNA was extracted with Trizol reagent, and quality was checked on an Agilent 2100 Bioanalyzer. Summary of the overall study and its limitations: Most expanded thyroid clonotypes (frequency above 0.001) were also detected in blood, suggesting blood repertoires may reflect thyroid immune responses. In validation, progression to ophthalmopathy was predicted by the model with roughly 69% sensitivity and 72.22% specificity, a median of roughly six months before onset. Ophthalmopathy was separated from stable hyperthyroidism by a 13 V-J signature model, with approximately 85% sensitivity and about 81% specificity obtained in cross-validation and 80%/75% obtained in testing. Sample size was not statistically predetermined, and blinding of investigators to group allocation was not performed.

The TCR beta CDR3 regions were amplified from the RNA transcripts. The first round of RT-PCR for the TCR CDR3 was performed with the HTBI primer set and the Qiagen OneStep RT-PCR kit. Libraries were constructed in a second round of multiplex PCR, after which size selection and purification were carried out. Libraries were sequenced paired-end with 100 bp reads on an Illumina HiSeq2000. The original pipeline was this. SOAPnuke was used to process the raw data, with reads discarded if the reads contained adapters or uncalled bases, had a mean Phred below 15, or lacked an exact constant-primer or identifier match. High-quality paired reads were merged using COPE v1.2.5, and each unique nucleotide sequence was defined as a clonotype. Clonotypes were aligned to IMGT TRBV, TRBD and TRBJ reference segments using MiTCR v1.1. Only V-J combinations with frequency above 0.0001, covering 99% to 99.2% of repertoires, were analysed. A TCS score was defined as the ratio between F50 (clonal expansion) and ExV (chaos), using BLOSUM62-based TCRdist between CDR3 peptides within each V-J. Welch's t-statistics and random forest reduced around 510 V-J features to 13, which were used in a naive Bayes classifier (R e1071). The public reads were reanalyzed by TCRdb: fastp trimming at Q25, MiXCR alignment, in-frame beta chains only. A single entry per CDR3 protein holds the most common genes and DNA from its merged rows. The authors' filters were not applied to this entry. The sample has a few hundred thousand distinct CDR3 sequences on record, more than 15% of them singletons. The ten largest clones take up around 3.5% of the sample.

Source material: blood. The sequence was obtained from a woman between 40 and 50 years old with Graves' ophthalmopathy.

The DNA sequence follows: TGTGCCACCGTCTTCTCTGGGGCCAACGTCCTGACTTTC. Translated, it reads CATVFSGANVLTF. This chain is built from TRBV5-8 and TRBJ2-6, with the D segment identity uncertain. Cut back by 9 bases and 0 bases, the V and J ends lie 7 bases apart. CDR1 and CDR2 are read off the germline V gene as SGHTS and YDEGEE. The CDR3 numbers 13 residues from cysteine through phenylalanine. The sequence is cut down to CDR3 DNA, 39 bases in frame from base 1.